The 27 T cell receptor beta chains listed next were all sequenced from one sample in a study of blood T cell repertoires in COVID-19. Only in-frame clones appear in the TCRdb table, and some are missing; sequencing was by immunoSEQ multiplex PCR. The sample lists around 450,000 clones, about 90% occurring once. The specimen sequenced was PBMCs or T cells enriched from blood (not recorded which). Receptors originate from a man younger than 30 who had recovered from COVID-19.

The V call is TRBV11-2, the J call TRBJ2-5, with 11 bases fitting TRBD2. The germline gives CDR1 SGHAT, CDR2 FQNNGV. Trimming at V came to 5 bases and at J to 0 bases, leaving 8 bases not matched to a gene. The CDR3 length is 17 residues. The CDR3 DNA reads TGTGCCAGCAGCGGGACTAGCGGCGGGTGGTACCAAGAGACCCAGTACTTC. Its protein is CASSGTSGGWYQETQYF.

This chain links TRBV7-9 with TRBJ2-1, with 9 bases fitting TRBD2. The junction had 12 bases not matched to a gene; V was cut back by 8 bases and J by 7 bases. CDR1 and CDR2 from the germline V gene are SEHNR and FQNEAQ (reference sequence). The CDR3 is 15 residues long. DNA for the CDR3: TGTGCCAGCGTGCAGGCTAGCGGGAATCAGAATGAGCAGTTCTTC. It is translated as CASVQASGNQNEQFF.

Concerning this clone: The identical CDR3 is also encoded by other nucleotide sequences in the sample. The genes are TRBV5-1 and TRBJ2-1; tentatively, D is TRBD2 (6 bases). CDR1 is SGHRS and CDR2 is YFSETQ in the germline V gene. The length of the CDR3 is 13 residues. Trimming pared 0 bases from V and 5 bases from J, leaving 6 bases between. The CDR3 region has the DNA TGCGCCAGCAGCTTGGCGGGGGACAATGAGCAGTTCTTC. Translated, it gives CASSLAGDNEQFF.

Only one count was recorded for this clone. This chain links TRBV24-1 with TRBJ1-5; D is possibly TRBD1 (6 bases). The V and J ends lost 2 bases and 0 bases respectively, with 13 bases between them. This CDR3 has 17 residues. In germline, CDR1 is KGHDR, CDR2 SFDVKD. The DNA for the CDR3 is TGTGCCACCAGTGATTGCCATGGACAGAATAGCAATCAGCCCCAGCATTTT. Translating it yields CATSDCHGQNSNQPQHF.

V usage is TRBV15 and J usage is TRBJ1-1, with 9 bases that match TRBD1. This CDR3 is built from 17 residues. CDR1 is LNHNV, CDR2 YYDKDF, per germline (reference sequence). Losses at the gene ends were 2 bases for V and 5 bases for J; bases not matched to a gene: 12. The CDR3 coding sequence is TGTGCCACCAGCAGAAGCATCCCCGGGACAGGGAATACTGAAGCTTTCTTT. Protein: CATSRSIPGTGNTEAFF.

The chain uses TRBV4-1 and TRBJ2-1; the D gene is possibly TRBD2 (6 bases). CDR1 MGHRA and CDR2 YSYEKL come from the germline V gene. The CDR3 has 17 amino acids. Trimming removed 2 bases from V and 1 base from J, with 15 bases in between. CDR3: CASSQRPQRVSYNEQFF. The CDR3 DNA reads TGCGCCAGCAGCCAACGGCCCCAGCGGGTTTCCTACAATGAGCAGTTCTTC.

V usage is TRBV18 and J usage is TRBJ2-3; 7 positions match TRBD1. This CDR3 contains 13 residues. Germline-derived CDR1 and CDR2 are KGHSH and LQKENI. V lost 8 bases and J lost 2; bases outside the gene matches: 4. CDR3 sequence reads: CASRGQSTDTQYF. As DNA, the CDR3 is TGTGCCAGCCGGGGACAGTCCACAGATACGCAGTATTTT.

This chain uses TRBV24-1 with TRBJ2-3; 11 bases match TRBD2. This CDR3 is built from 15 residues. Germline V gene lookup returns CDR1 KGHDR and CDR2 SFDVKD. V lost 4 bases and J lost 1; bases outside the gene matches: 0. The CDR3 spells CATSEGLAGTDTQYF. In nucleotides, the CDR3 is TGTGCCACCAGTGAGGGACTAGCGGGCACAGATACGCAGTATTTT.

The rearrangement joins TRBV5-6 to TRBJ1-3; D is uncertain. V was shortened by 2 bases and J by 6 bases, with 6 bases between the two germline ends. The germline gives CDR1 SGHDT, CDR2 YYEEEE. The CDR3 runs to 12 residues. CDR3 DNA sequence: TGTGCCAGCAGCTTACTAGCAAACACCATATATTTT. Translation gives CASSLLANTIYF.

J is TRBJ2-1 and V is TRBV6-4, with 13 nucleotides matching TRBD2. With V trimmed by 6 bases and J by 7 bases, 9 bases remained unmatched. CDR3 length: 16 residues. The germline gives CDR1 MRHNA, CDR2 SNTAGT. In DNA, the CDR3 is TGTGCCAGCAGCCCAGATGGGACTAGCGGGATGAATGAGCAGTTCTTC. Translated, it gives CASSPDGTSGMNEQFF.

The chain carries TRBV12-3 or TRBV12-4 and TRBJ2-3; the D is unclear. This CDR3 has 11 amino acids. V lost 5 bases, J lost 8 bases, and 8 bases lay in between. CDR3 residues: CASSSTGTQYF. Written as DNA, the CDR3 is TGTGCCAGCAGTAGTACGGGTACGCAGTATTTT.

The chain carries TRBV25-1 and TRBJ1-6, with 10 bases aligning to TRBD1. The CDR3 length is 15 residues. Germline V gene sequence: CDR1 MGHDK, CDR2 SYGVNS. J gave up 14 bases and V 6 bases, and 13 bases lay outside the gene matches. Here the CDR3 reads CASSVTGTGVKALHF. The CDR3 DNA follows: TGTGCCAGCAGCGTAACCGGGACAGGGGTCAAGGCCCTCCACTTT.

The chain is built from TRBV24-1 and TRBJ2-7; 7 bases fit TRBD1. Germline CDR1 is KGHDR and CDR2 is SFDVKD. This CDR3 is 15 amino acids long. The ends lost 6 bases at V and 2 bases at J; junction bases unmatched: 9. The chain's CDR3 is CATSPPWDSTYEQYF. The CDR3 DNA reads TGTGCCACCAGTCCCCCTTGGGACAGCACCTACGAGCAGTACTTC.

This chain links TRBV2 with TRBJ1-2; D not resolved. Germline lookup yields CDR1 SNHLY and CDR2 FYNNEI. Trimming pared 0 bases from V and 5 bases from J, leaving 10 bases between. The CDR3 has 14 amino acids. CDR3 in DNA: TGTGCCAGCAGTGAAGCGTCCCCAGATTATGGCTACACCTTC. It codes for CASSEASPDYGYTF.

This clone was found once. The same CDR3 arises from other DNA sequences in this sample as well. The rearrangement links TRBV5-1 to TRBJ2-7, with 10 bases fitting TRBD2. Germline CDR1 SGHRS, CDR2 YFSETQ. The CDR3 spans 14 residues. V was clipped by 0 bases and J by 4 bases; unmatched bases: 1. CDR3 sequence (DNA): TGCGCCAGCAGCTTGGTAGCGGGGGGATACGAGCAGTACTTC. Translated: CASSLVAGGYEQYF.

The genes are TRBV5-1 and TRBJ1-6; no clear D gene. The CDR3 extends over 16 amino acids. The V and J ends lost 3 bases and 5 bases respectively, with 15 bases between them. Germline V gene data show CDR1 as SGHRS and CDR2 as YFSETQ. CDR3 region: CASSSLLGGNNSPLHF. CDR3 nucleotide sequence: TGCGCCAGCAGCTCCCTGTTGGGAGGGAATAATTCACCCCTCCACTTT.

V is TRBV4-2 and J is TRBJ2-3, with D hard to call. Trimming removed 1 base from V and 5 bases from J, with 19 bases in between. The length of the CDR3 is 17 residues. CDR1 is LGHNA, CDR2 YNFKEQ, per germline. The CDR3 is CASSQGPAIRHLDTQYF. The CDR3 coding sequence is TGTGCCAGCAGCCAAGGCCCTGCTATTCGCCACTTAGATACGCAGTATTTT.

The rearrangement links TRBV27 to TRBJ2-1; maybe TRBD1 (5 bases). This CDR3 contains 14 residues. CDR1 is MNHEY and CDR2 is SMNVEV in the germline V gene (reference sequence). Trimming removed 6 bases at V and 7 bases at J, with 16 bases between. The CDR3 DNA reads as TGTGCCAGCAGCTCAGGGTCTACTCTAAATGAGCAGTTCTTC. It translates to CASSSGSTLNEQFF.

The V gene is TRBV5-4, the J gene TRBJ1-6; tentatively, D is TRBD1 (6 bases). This CDR3 region has 16 residues. The germline V gene has CDR1 SGHNT and CDR2 YYREEE (reference sequence). With 0 bases removed from V and 8 bases from J, the gap between germline ends came to 15 bases. CDR3 nucleotides: TGTGCCAGCAGCTTGGCCGGTAGCACAGGGCATTCACCCCTCCACTTT. Translation gives CASSLAGSTGHSPLHF.

The chain is built from TRBV11-2 and TRBJ2-3, with 7 bases aligning to TRBD2. The CDR3 is 16 residues long. Germline V gene sequence: CDR1 SGHAT, CDR2 FQNNGV. V dropped 5 bases and J dropped 0; count of bases not matched to a gene: 8. The CDR3 spells CASSRSGIVSTDTQYF. In DNA form, the CDR3 reads TGTGCCAGCAGCCGCAGCGGGATCGTTAGCACAGATACGCAGTATTTT.

The chain combines TRBV3-1 (or the pseudogene TRBV3-2) with TRBJ1-1, with 8 positions matching TRBD1. V was pared by 4 bases and J by 4 bases, with 5 bases of the junction left unmatched. The CDR3 covers 14 residues. Germline-derived CDR1 and CDR2 are LGHDT and YNNKEL (reference sequence). This chain's CDR3 is CASSRRQGLTEAFF. The CDR3, as DNA: TGTGCCAGCAGCCGAAGACAGGGGCTCACTGAAGCTTTCTTT.

The rearrangement joins TRBV5-8 to TRBJ1-3, with TRBD1 matching over 7 bases. Germline assignment: CDR1 SGHTS and CDR2 YDEGEE. The length of the CDR3 is 16 residues. The V and J ends lost 4 bases and 4 bases, in that order; junction bases with no gene match: 11. The CDR3 here is CASSTLTGYMGNTIYF. The CDR3 nucleotides are TGTGCCAGCAGCACCTTGACAGGGTATATGGGAAACACCATATATTTT.

The chain joins TRBV3-1 (or the pseudogene TRBV3-2) to TRBJ1-3; D unclear. Trimming removed 1 base from V and 7 bases from J, with 17 bases in between. This CDR3 is 16 amino acids long. Germline V gives CDR1 LGHDT, CDR2 YNNKEL (reference sequence). CDR3 nucleotide sequence: TGTGCCAGCAGCCAAGGTCTCGTTAGGAAGGAGAACACCATATATTTT. Amino acid sequence: CASSQGLVRKENTIYF.

This chain links TRBV2 with TRBJ2-3; no clear D gene. This CDR3 region has 13 residues. The germline V gene encodes CDR1 SNHLY and CDR2 FYNNEI. V lost 8 bases and J lost 1, with 10 bases in between. This chain's CDR3 is CASVAGRTDTQYF. For the CDR3, the DNA is TGTGCCAGCGTCGCAGGTCGCACAGATACGCAGTATTTT. Together with reference TRBV2 and TRBJ2-3, the CDR3 gives the full variable domain: EPEVTQTPSHQVTQMGQEVILRCVPISNHLYFYWYRQILGQKVEFLVSFYNNEISEKSEIFDDQFSVERPDGSNFTLKIRSTKLEDSAMYFCASVAGRTDTQYFGPGTRLTVL.

The rearrangement links TRBV30 to TRBJ2-7; 7 bases line up with TRBD1. From germline, CDR1 is GTSNPN and CDR2 SVGIG (reference sequence). J lost 7 bases, V lost 2 bases, and 8 bases had no gene match. The CDR3 covers 13 residues. This chain's CDR3 is CAWSSTGAGEQYF. Written as DNA, the CDR3 is TGTGCCTGGAGTTCTACAGGGGCCGGGGAGCAGTACTTC.

This chain uses TRBV15 with TRBJ1-1, with TRBD1 matching 10 bases. The junction had 8 bases not matched to a gene; V was cut back by 0 bases and J by 10 bases. Germline loops: CDR1 LNHNV, CDR2 YYDKDF (reference sequence). The CDR3 length is 15 residues. CDR3 protein: CATSRDRGTGVRAFF. The CDR3 nucleotides read TGTGCCACCAGCAGAGATCGTGGGACAGGGGTACGAGCTTTCTTT.

The CDR3 sequence is CAISATGTASNYGYTF. In nucleotides, the CDR3 is TGTGCCATCAGTGCGACCGGGACAGCCTCTAACTATGGCTACACCTTC. J is TRBJ1-2 and V is TRBV10-3; 7 bases agree with TRBD1. After removal of 4 bases from V and 0 bases from J, the junction contained 8 bases not matched to a gene. Looked up from germline, CDR1 is ENHRY and CDR2 is SYGVKD. The CDR3 consists of 16 residues.